Given below is one T cell receptor beta chain in context. Its target is not known. CDR1 and CDR2 from the germline V gene are MDHEN and SYDVKM. Deletions cut 10 bases from V and 9 bases from J, with 16 bases between. CDR3 length: 12 amino acids. These data are taken from a study of T cell responses to AZD1222 COVID-19 vaccine. The study, taken as a whole, reports: The donors showed a predominance of white British ancestry and of females, with possible underestimation of clonal diversity. In all cases, repertoires were sampled only after the peak T cell response.

Profiling relied on immunoSEQ multiplex PCR, and the TCRdb table lists in-frame clones only, not all of them. The sample records 45,000 to 55,000 clones, around 85% being singletons. The sequence came from an adult who received the AZD1222 COVID-19 vaccine. This chain joins TRBV28 and TRBJ2-1; D possibly corresponds to TRBD2 (6 bases). The sequenced sample was peripheral blood, obtained 28 days after the second AZD1222 dose. CDR3 region: CATSRGRGEQFF. The CDR3 DNA reads as TGTGCCACCAGCCGGGGGAGAGGTGAGCAGTTCTTC.